What follows is one T cell receptor (beta chain) and its context. Germline CDR1 is LGHDT and CDR2 is YNNKEL (reference sequence). V lost 6 bases and J 4 bases, leaving 13 bases between the germline ends. CDR3 length equals 14 residues. This specimen belongs to a study of blood T cell repertoires in COVID-19. Clones were sequenced by immunoSEQ multiplex PCR, and TCRdb holds only the in-frame ones, with some missing. Of under 130,000 clones listed, approximately 79% were seen once; the top ten hold 20% to 25%. Material: peripheral blood. J is TRBJ1-3 and V is TRBV3-1 (or the pseudogene TRBV3-2), with D possibly matching TRBD1 (5 bases). The clonotype originates from an older man with active or convalescent COVID-19. The CDR3 reads CASSHMTAGNTIYF. CDR3 nucleotide sequence: TGTGCCAGCAGTCACATGACAGCCGGAAACACCATATATTTT.